A single sample gave rise to the 20 T cell receptor beta chains below, sequenced in a study of metastatic and nonmetastatic thyroid tumors. Each patient went into thyroid surgery without having received any treatment. TCRdb re-called clones from the PCR reads using MiXCR. The data contain more than 8,500 clones, around 20% of them singletons. What was sequenced was adjacent normal tissue. These receptor sequences come from a female donor with papillary thyroid cancer or a benign thyroid nodule (not recorded which). Some clones in this sample may be carry-over from other donors' samples.

This clone was detected many times. The chain carries TRBV18 and TRBJ2-1; D unresolved. CDR3 length: 15 residues. Trimming removed 3 bases from V and 4 bases from J, with 13 bases in between. Germline assignment: CDR1 KGHSH and CDR2 LQKENI. CDR3 residues: CASSPDPLGYNEQFF. The CDR3 DNA follows: TGTGCCAGCTCACCTGATCCCTTGGGTTACAATGAGCAGTTCTTC. The complete variable domain, with remaining parts taken from reference TRBV18 and TRBJ2-1, reads NAGVMQNPRHLVRRRGQEARLRCSPMKGHSHVYWYRQLPEEGLKFMVYLQKENIIDESGMPKERFSAEFPKEGPSILRIQQVVRGDSAAYFCASSPDPLGYNEQFFGPGTRLTVL.

This clone is medium-sized in the sample. J is TRBJ2-7 and V is TRBV7-6; D possibly corresponds to TRBD2 (6 bases). Germline loops: CDR1 SGHVS, CDR2 FNYEAQ. Trimming left V 0 bases short and J 2 bases short, with 11 bases between. This CDR3 has 15 amino acids. DNA of the CDR3: TGTGCCAGCAGCTTAGCGGCTAGCGTGACCTACGAGCAGTACTTC. Its translation: CASSLAASVTYEQYF.

This clone appeared a few times. V and J are TRBV12-3 or TRBV12-4 and TRBJ2-2, with TRBD1 matching 10 bases. This CDR3 comprises 16 residues. Trimming cost V 5 bases and J 6 bases; bases outside gene matches: 9. The CDR3 nucleotides read TGTGCCAGCAGTACATATGGGACAGGGGCCCCCGGGGAGCTGTTTTTT. It specifies CASSTYGTGAPGELFF.

The rearrangement links TRBV10-1 to TRBJ2-3; D possibly corresponds to TRBD2 (6 bases). V was trimmed by 3 bases and J by 6 bases, leaving 10 bases between them. Looked up from germline, CDR1 is WNHNN and CDR2 is SYGVQD (reference sequence). The CDR3 contains 13 residues. Here the CDR3 reads CASSDGGVDTQYF. CDR3 nucleotides: TGCGCCAGCAGTGACGGGGGTGTTGATACGCAGTATTTT.

This clone was seen repeatedly, ten times or more. V is TRBV5-6 and J is TRBJ1-1, with D unclear. The V gene's germline CDR1 is SGHDT and CDR2 YYEEEE. The CDR3 loop spans 13 amino acids. V was pared by 0 bases and J by 2 bases, with 5 bases between. This CDR3 reads CASSLVRNTEAFF. CDR3 DNA sequence: TGTGCCAGCAGCTTGGTTCGAAACACTGAAGCTTTCTTT.

This clone was detected many times. Compared with germline, one end of the junction differs, possibly owing to a read error. The chain has TRBV5-8 and TRBJ1-2; D might be TRBD1 (5 bases). The germline V gene has CDR1 SGHTS and CDR2 YDEGEE. This CDR3 has 14 amino acids. DNA for the CDR3: TGTGCCAGCAGCTTGGGCGGGGGAAACTATAGCTACACCTTC. This translates into CASSLGGGNYSYTF. Supplemented by reference TRBV5-8 and TRBJ1-2, the full variable domain reads EAGVTQSPTHLIKTRGQQATLRCSPISGHTSVYWYQQALGLGLQFLLWYDEGEERNRGNFPPRFSGRQFPNYSSELNVNALELEDSALYLCASSLGGGNYSYTFGSGTRLTVV.

The table lists this clone with many counts. CDR3 bases: TGTGCCAGTAGTACCCCGGGATATAGCAATCAGCCCCAGCATTTT. Protein sequence: CASSTPGYSNQPQHF. V gene TRBV19 combines with J gene TRBJ1-5; no firm D call. The germline gives CDR1 LNHDA, CDR2 SQIVND (reference sequence). Trimming took off 4 bases at V and 0 bases at J, with 10 bases between the two ends. The length of the CDR3 is 15 residues.

V gene TRBV19 combines with J gene TRBJ2-1; D uncertain. V lost 3 bases to trimming and J lost 6 bases, with 3 bases between them. Germline CDR1 reads LNHDA; CDR2 reads SQIVND (reference sequence). The CDR3 is 11 amino acids. CDR3 in amino acids: CASSMSNEQFF. CDR3 nucleotide sequence: TGTGCCAGTAGTATGAGCAATGAGCAGTTCTTC.

This clone was picked up many times. The chain uses TRBV20-1 and TRBJ2-7; 7 positions match TRBD2. Germline CDR1 is DFQATT and CDR2 is SNEGSKA (reference sequence). The CDR3 extends over 19 amino acids. The J segment lost 2 bases and the V segment lost 0 bases, leaving 19 bases of the junction unmatched. Here the CDR3 reads CSARDTGLAGTTKTYEQYF. The DNA of the CDR3 is TGCAGTGCTAGAGATACGGGTCTGGCGGGGACTACGAAGACCTACGAGCAGTACTTC.

This clone was seen many times. The genes are TRBV4-1 and TRBJ1-2; D is possibly TRBD1 (5 bases). V was cut by 3 bases and J by 1 base, with 12 bases left in between. CDR1 and CDR2 (germline): MGHRA, YSYEKL. This CDR3 region has 15 residues. CDR3 bases: TGCGCCAGCAGCCAGGGGACCGGATATAACTATGGCTACACCTTC. Encoded protein: CASSQGTGYNYGYTF.

For this clone: An end of the junction differs from the germline gene, which may be a read error. Other nucleotide sequences from this sample produce the same CDR3. The CDR3 reads CASGGESYNEQFF. CDR3 nucleotides: TGTGCCAGCGGTGGGGAGTCCTACAATGAGCAGTTTTTC. The chain combines TRBV7-6 with TRBJ2-1; tentatively, D is TRBD2 (5 bases). CDR3 length: 13 residues. Germline CDR1 reads SGHVS; CDR2 reads FNYEAQ.

At least ten counts were recorded for this clone. This chain links TRBV5-1 with TRBJ2-3, with 13 bases that match TRBD2. There are 16 residues in the CDR3. J was trimmed by 9 bases and V by 3 bases; bases with no gene match: 10. Germline V gene sequence: CDR1 SGHRS, CDR2 YFSETQ. CDR3 protein: CASSSTGTSGDPTQYF. The CDR3 DNA follows: TGCGCCAGCAGCTCCACCGGGACTAGCGGGGACCCAACGCAGTATTTT.

This clone has at least ten counts. The V and J genes are TRBV27 and TRBJ1-1; D gene unclear. The germline gives CDR1 MNHEY, CDR2 SMNVEV (reference sequence). Trimming removed 1 base at V and 6 bases at J, with 9 bases between. The CDR3 loop spans 13 amino acids. The CDR3 reads CASSLYGVAEAFF. CDR3 nucleotide sequence: TGTGCCAGCAGTTTATACGGGGTCGCTGAAGCTTTCTTT.

This clone was observed many times. This chain links TRBV5-5 with TRBJ2-1; 9 bases align to TRBD1. The CDR3 has 15 residues. CDR1 SGHKS and CDR2 YYEKEE come from the germline V gene (reference sequence). J was trimmed by 6 bases and V by 4 bases; bases with no gene match: 8. The CDR3 DNA is TGTGCCAGCAGCGGAGGGGGACAGGGCACCAATGAGCAGTTCTTC. Its translation is CASSGGGQGTNEQFF.

Judged by abundance, this clone is medium-sized (0.01 to 0.1%). The V and J genes are TRBV6-2 or TRBV6-3 and TRBJ2-5; the match to TRBD2 covers 8 bases. Germline V gives CDR1 MNHEY, CDR2 SVGEGT. This CDR3 contains 16 residues. J was trimmed by 2 bases and V by 1 base; bases with no gene match: 6. The DNA of the CDR3 is TGTGCCAGCAGTTACTGGGGAGCGGGAGTTCAAGAGACCCAGTACTTC. Its protein product is CASSYWGAGVQETQYF.

This clone has a count of ten or more. The chain employs TRBV15 and TRBJ2-5; D possibly corresponds to TRBD2 (5 bases). Germline CDR1 is LNHNV and CDR2 is YYDKDF (reference sequence). This CDR3 has 13 residues. Deletions cut 2 bases from V and 4 bases from J, with 8 bases between. The CDR3 region is CATSRLAGETQYF. CDR3 in DNA: TGTGCCACCAGCAGACTAGCAGGAGAGACCCAGTACTTC.

This clone was seen repeatedly, ten times or more. The chain uses TRBV4-2 and TRBJ2-3; 7 nucleotides line up with TRBD2. CDR1 LGHNA and CDR2 YNFKEQ come from the germline V gene. Unmatched junction bases numbered 8, after V lost 2 bases and J lost 6 bases. This CDR3 region has 15 residues. Written as DNA, the CDR3 is TGTGCCAGCAGCCAAAAAGCGGGGAGCTCTGATACGCAGTATTTT. It specifies CASSQKAGSSDTQYF.

By sample fraction, this clone is medium-sized. The rearrangement links TRBV6-2 or TRBV6-3 to TRBJ2-3; the D is unclear. The ends were cut back, 2 bases at V and 2 bases at J, with 11 bases in the middle. Germline V CDR1 and CDR2: MNHEY, SVGEGT. The CDR3 loop spans 15 amino acids. In DNA form, the CDR3 reads TGTGCCAGCAGTTACGTACCCATCTACACAGATACGCAGTATTTT. This encodes CASSYVPIYTDTQYF.

By share, this clone counts as medium-sized. V is TRBV6-2 or TRBV6-3 and J is TRBJ1-2, with D perhaps matching TRBD1 (5 bases). Trimming stripped 5 bases from V and 7 bases from J, with 8 bases between. Germline V CDR1 and CDR2: MNHEY, SVGEGT. The CDR3 spans 11 residues. CDR3 region: CASSNQGGYTF. For the CDR3, the DNA is TGTGCCAGCAGTAATCAGGGTGGCTACACCTTC.

This clone is medium-sized by share. The V and J genes are TRBV20-1 and TRBJ2-3; tentatively, D is TRBD2 (5 bases). The CDR3 has 14 amino acids. Deletions cut 5 bases from V and 2 bases from J, with 14 bases between. Germline loops: CDR1 DFQATT, CDR2 SNEGSKA (reference sequence). CDR3 coding DNA: TGCAGTGCTCCACGAGGCGGGCCCACAGATACGCAGTATTTT. As protein: CSAPRGGPTDTQYF.